These 27 T cell receptor beta chains share one sample of origin, sequenced in a study of blood T cell repertoires in COVID-19. Clones were read by immunoSEQ multiplex PCR, and TCRdb kept only the in-frame ones, dropping some. The sample has approximately 160,000 clones, under 85% seen once; the top ten hold around 3.4%. Material for sequencing was peripheral blood. These receptors were collected from a woman aged 80 or older with acute or convalescent COVID-19.

This clone has a handful of counts. The rearrangement uses TRBV18 and TRBJ1-5; TRBD1 agrees at 10 bases. J gave up 3 bases and V 1 base, and 3 bases lay outside the gene matches. The CDR3 loop spans 16 amino acids. Germline V gene sequence: CDR1 KGHSH, CDR2 LQKENI. Here the CDR3 reads CASSPLGQGVNQPQHF. CDR3 DNA sequence: TGTGCCAGCTCACCACTCGGACAGGGGGTCAATCAGCCCCAGCATTTT.

The CDR3 coding sequence is TGTGCCAGCAGCTTAGGGGGAAGAGGGGAGGGGATTCAGCCCCAGCATTTT. Encoded protein: CASSLGGRGEGIQPQHF. The V gene is TRBV7-8, the J gene TRBJ1-5, with a weak D call TRBD1 (5 bases). The CDR3 has 17 amino acids. V lost 1 base and J 6 bases, leaving 19 bases between the germline ends. Germline V gene sequence: CDR1 SGHVS, CDR2 FQNEAQ. Full variable domain (missing parts from reference TRBV7-8 and TRBJ1-5): GAGVSQSPRYKVAKRGQDVALRCDPISGHVSLFWYQQALGQGPEFLTYFQNEAQLDKSGLPSDRFFAERPEGSVSTLKIQRTQQEDSAVYLCASSLGGRGEGIQPQHFGDGTRLSIL.

This clone was detected only once. This rearrangement joins TRBV5-6 to TRBJ2-2, with D possibly matching TRBD2 (5 bases). The V gene's germline CDR1 is SGHDT and CDR2 YYEEEE. The V end was cut by 7 bases, the J end by 4 bases, with 11 bases between. The CDR3 sequence is 13 residues long. The CDR3 spells CASAKAGTGELFF. In DNA, the CDR3 is TGTGCCAGCGCCAAGGCGGGCACCGGGGAGCTGTTTTTT. Full variable domain (rest looked up from reference TRBV5-6 and TRBJ2-2): DAGVTQSPTHLIKTRGQQVTLRCSPKSGHDTVSWYQQALGQGPQFIFQYYEEEERQRGNFPDRFSGHQFPNYSSELNVNALLLGDSALYLCASAKAGTGELFFGEGSRLTVL.

This chain links TRBV6-5 with TRBJ2-7; D ambiguous. Per germline, CDR1 MNHEY and CDR2 SVGAGI. With 0 bases removed from V and 0 bases from J, the gap between germline ends came to 9 bases. The CDR3 contains 15 residues. The CDR3 sequence is CASSYSYSSSYEQYF. The DNA of the CDR3 is TGTGCCAGCAGTTACTCGTACTCCTCCTCCTACGAGCAGTACTTC.

The V gene is TRBV6-2 or TRBV6-3, the J gene TRBJ1-1, with D hard to call. Trimming removed 4 bases from V and 7 bases from J, with 10 bases in between. The CDR3 is 12 amino acids. Germline V gene sequence: CDR1 MNHEY, CDR2 SVGEGT. The CDR3 loop is CASSSSGYEAFF. In DNA form, the CDR3 reads TGTGCCAGCAGTTCCTCCGGGTATGAAGCTTTCTTT.

The genes are TRBV15 and TRBJ2-5, with 12 bases identical to TRBD1. There are 15 residues in the CDR3. The germline V gene encodes CDR1 LNHNV and CDR2 YYDKDF (reference sequence). The V segment lost 5 bases and the J segment 6 bases; nucleotides outside the gene matches: 7. Here the CDR3 DNA reads TGTGCCACCAGCCACCCGGGACAGGGGGCAAAGACCCAGTACTTC. This codes for CATSHPGQGAKTQYF.

As DNA, the CDR3 is TGCGCCAGCAGCTTATACGACAGGGATGGTGAAGCTTTCTTT. Residues: CASSLYDRDGEAFF. The chain has TRBV5-1 and TRBJ1-1; 7 nucleotides align to TRBD1. This CDR3 contains 14 residues. CDR1 is SGHRS and CDR2 is YFSETQ in the germline V gene. Germline trimming cut 2 bases from V and 7 bases from J; bases unmatched to any gene: 8.

The genes are TRBV19 and TRBJ1-2; D may be TRBD1 (6 bases). V was cut by 5 bases and J by 3 bases, with 13 bases left in between. The CDR3 loop spans 14 amino acids. Germline CDR1 LNHDA, CDR2 SQIVND (reference sequence). The CDR3 region has the DNA TGTGCCAGTAGTCTCAGACAGGAGGACTATGGCTACACCTTC. Its translation: CASSLRQEDYGYTF.

This sequence joins TRBV7-9 and TRBJ2-3; 16 bases agree with TRBD2. CDR1 is SEHNR and CDR2 is FQNEAQ in the germline V gene (reference sequence). The CDR3 has 16 amino acids. J gave up 4 bases and V 5 bases, and 3 bases lay outside the gene matches. This chain's CDR3 is CASSRGLAGGPDTQYF. For the CDR3, the DNA is TGTGCCAGCAGCCGGGGACTAGCGGGAGGGCCAGATACGCAGTATTTT.

This clone was seen a few times. The chain couples TRBV30 to TRBJ1-4; D is undetermined. Germline lookup yields CDR1 GTSNPN and CDR2 SVGIG (reference sequence). The CDR3 runs 17 residues. Trimming pared 2 bases from V and 0 bases from J, leaving 16 bases between. The CDR3 nucleotides are TGTGCCTGGAGTCCGCCCGGAGGGATTGCAACTAATGAAAAACTGTTTTTT. Protein: CAWSPPGGIATNEKLFF.

The genes are TRBV20-1 and TRBJ1-2, with 9 nucleotides matching TRBD1. J lost 7 bases, V lost 5 bases, and 2 bases had no gene match. This CDR3 is built from 11 residues. In germline, CDR1 is DFQATT, CDR2 SNEGSKA (reference sequence). CDR3 sequence (DNA): TGCAGTGCTGGGACAGGGAGTGGCTACACCTTC. Translating gives CSAGTGSGYTF.

In its sample, this clone was seen a few times. This sequence joins TRBV24-1 and TRBJ2-3; 11 bases are shared with TRBD2. V gave up 6 bases and J gave up 2 bases; unmatched junction bases: 6. The CDR3 covers 16 residues. Germline assignment: CDR1 KGHDR and CDR2 SFDVKD. CDR3 sequence: CATSTGTSGITDTQYF. CDR3 coding DNA: TGTGCCACCAGTACCGGGACTAGCGGAATCACAGATACGCAGTATTTT.

V gene TRBV18 combines with J gene TRBJ1-5, with D possibly being TRBD1 (6 bases). Per germline, CDR1 KGHSH and CDR2 LQKENI. The CDR3 is 14 residues long. The V end was cut by 6 bases, the J end by 4 bases, with 13 bases between. The CDR3 sequence: CASSLQGGNQPQHF. The CDR3 nucleotides are TGTGCCAGCTCGCTACAGGGCGGGAATCAGCCCCAGCATTTT.

The genes are TRBV27 and TRBJ1-5; TRBD1 matches 10 bases. Germline values: CDR1 MNHEY, CDR2 SMNVEV (reference sequence). J lost 1 base, V lost 2 bases, and 8 bases had no gene match. The CDR3 covers 18 residues. The CDR3 coding sequence is TGTGCCAGCAGTTTAAGGGGACAGGGGCGCACGAGCAATCAGCCCCAGCATTTT. Translation gives CASSLRGQGRTSNQPQHF.

This clone was observed a single time. V usage is TRBV10-1 and J usage is TRBJ2-1; D may be TRBD2 (5 bases). V was trimmed by 2 bases and J by 10 bases, leaving 18 bases between them. The CDR3 extends over 15 amino acids. In germline, CDR1 is WNHNN, CDR2 SYGVQD (reference sequence). The CDR3 sequence is CASSEDPSGFGEQFF. DNA for the CDR3: TGCGCCAGCAGTGAGGACCCCTCGGGATTCGGGGAGCAGTTCTTC.

The chain couples TRBV5-1 to TRBJ2-2; no definite D call. The CDR3 sequence is 15 residues long. Trimming took 1 base from V and 2 from J, leaving 9 bases between them. Germline-derived CDR1 and CDR2 are SGHRS and YFSETQ. The CDR3 region is CASSLNSLNTGELFF. CDR3 coding DNA: TGCGCCAGCAGCTTGAACAGCCTAAACACCGGGGAGCTGTTTTTT.

This clone was found once. V and J are TRBV7-9 and TRBJ1-6; a weak D match, TRBD1 (5 bases). Trimming removed 1 base at V and 7 bases at J, with 14 bases between. The CDR3 is made up of 16 amino acids. Per the germline V gene, CDR1 is SEHNR and CDR2 is FQNEAQ (reference sequence). The CDR3 region is CASSLGGGGSNSPLHF. The CDR3 DNA sequence: TGTGCCAGCAGCTTAGGCGGGGGGGGTTCCAATTCACCCCTCCACTTT.

This clone was recorded once. The genes are TRBV4-3 and TRBJ1-3; D is unresolved. In germline, CDR1 is LGHNA, CDR2 YSLEER. This CDR3 is built from 17 residues. V was shortened by 0 bases and J by 4 bases, with 16 bases between the two germline ends. CDR3 in DNA: TGCGCCAGCAGCCAAGAACCAGGCCAGGCGCAGGGAAACACCATATATTTT. It encodes CASSQEPGQAQGNTIYF.

This clone was observed a handful of times. The chain's CDR3 is CASSLGQGWDVEAFF. In nucleotides, the CDR3 is TGCGCCAGCAGCTTGGGGCAGGGGTGGGACGTTGAAGCTTTCTTT. The chain has TRBV5-1 and TRBJ1-1; a weak D match, TRBD1 (6 bases). Germline V gene sequence: CDR1 SGHRS, CDR2 YFSETQ. The CDR3 loop spans 15 amino acids. Trimming took off 0 bases at V and 7 bases at J, with 16 bases between the two ends.

This chain links TRBV2 with TRBJ1-1; no reliable D call. Trimming took 5 bases from V and 1 from J, leaving 8 bases between them. Germline V gene lookup returns CDR1 SNHLY and CDR2 FYNNEI. The CDR3 has 13 residues. The CDR3 nucleotides read TGTGCCAGCAGTTCCGGGTCGAACACTGAAGCTTTCTTT. It translates to CASSSGSNTEAFF.

The V and J genes are TRBV5-1 and TRBJ1-2; D is perhaps TRBD1 (6 bases). V lost 4 bases, J lost 7 bases, and 14 bases lay in between. This CDR3 spans 13 amino acids. Germline values: CDR1 SGHRS, CDR2 YFSETQ. The CDR3: CASSLGQWIGYTF. CDR3 DNA: TGCGCCAGCAGCCTCGGACAGTGGATTGGCTACACCTTC.

The CDR3 loop reads CASSSRQGQETQYF. As DNA, the CDR3 is TGTGCCAGCAGCTCTCGACAGGGCCAAGAGACCCAGTACTTC. This rearrangement joins TRBV7-2 to TRBJ2-5; 7 bases map to TRBD1. The V segment lost 4 bases and the J segment 1 base; nucleotides outside the gene matches: 3. CDR1 is SGHTA, CDR2 FQGNSA, per germline. The CDR3 runs 14 residues.

The chain has TRBV7-8 and TRBJ1-6; D is ambiguous. V lost 4 bases and J 9 bases, leaving 13 bases between the germline ends. CDR1 is SGHVS, CDR2 FQNEAQ, per germline. The CDR3 extends over 14 amino acids. The CDR3 reads CASSSSGGSSPLHF. The CDR3, as DNA: TGTGCCAGCAGCTCTAGCGGCGGTAGTTCACCCCTCCACTTT. Filled out from reference TRBV7-8 and TRBJ1-6, the complete variable domain reads GAGVSQSPRYKVAKRGQDVALRCDPISGHVSLFWYQQALGQGPEFLTYFQNEAQLDKSGLPSDRFFAERPEGSVSTLKIQRTQQEDSAVYLCASSSSGGSSPLHFGNGTRLTVT.

This clone turned up a few times. CDR3 bases: TGCGCCAGCGAACCGGGACACCGGACACGCACAGATACGCAGTATTTT. Encoded protein: CASEPGHRTRTDTQYF. The rearrangement joins TRBV5-1 to TRBJ2-3; D might be TRBD1 (6 bases). Germline V gives CDR1 SGHRS, CDR2 YFSETQ. This CDR3 has 16 amino acids. V was shortened by 7 bases and J by 1 base, with 19 bases between the two germline ends.

CDR3 sequence (DNA): TGTGCCTGGAGTGTACTACGTGACGGCTTAAATGAAAAACTGTTTTTT. Its translation: CAWSVLRDGLNEKLFF. This sequence joins TRBV30 and TRBJ1-4, with unresolved D. Trimming left V 0 bases short and J 5 bases short, with 16 bases between. CDR1 GTSNPN and CDR2 SVGIG come from the germline V gene (reference sequence). There are 16 residues in the CDR3.

The CDR3 coding sequence is TGTGCCAGCAGCTTAAGAAGTAGATCCTACGAGCAGTACTTC. Translation: CASSLRSRSYEQYF. The chain recombines TRBV11-2 with TRBJ2-7; D uncertain. Germline V gene sequence: CDR1 SGHAT, CDR2 FQNNGV. This CDR3 region has 14 residues. Trimming stripped 2 bases from V and 1 base from J, with 9 bases between.

The chain employs TRBV6-5 and TRBJ1-5, with 7 bases that match TRBD1. V shed 0 bases, J shed 7 bases, and the junction held 6 bases outside the gene matches. This CDR3 is built from 15 residues. Per germline, CDR1 MNHEY and CDR2 SVGAGI. CDR3 in amino acids: CASSYSAGGMQPQHF. The CDR3 region has the DNA TGTGCCAGCAGTTACTCGGCAGGGGGGATGCAGCCCCAGCATTTT.